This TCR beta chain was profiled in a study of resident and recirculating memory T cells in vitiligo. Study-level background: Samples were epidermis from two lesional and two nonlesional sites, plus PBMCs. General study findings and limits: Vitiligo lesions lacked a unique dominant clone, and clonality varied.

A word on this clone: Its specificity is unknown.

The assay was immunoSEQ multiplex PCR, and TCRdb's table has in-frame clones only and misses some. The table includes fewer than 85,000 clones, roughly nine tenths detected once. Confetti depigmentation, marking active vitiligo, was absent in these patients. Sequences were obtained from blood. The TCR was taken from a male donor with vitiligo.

CDR3 DNA sequence: TGTGCCAGCGCTCTAGGAGGGGGGGGTCAGCCCCAGCATTTT. This codes for CASALGGGGQPQHF. The chain couples TRBV2 to TRBJ1-5, with a weak D call TRBD1 (6 bases). Germline loops: CDR1 SNHLY, CDR2 FYNNEI. The length of the CDR3 is 14 residues. Trimming shortened V by 8 bases and J by 6 bases, and 17 bases separated the two germline ends.